The present T cell receptor (beta chain) was sequenced within a study of PD-1 blockade in classical Hodgkin lymphoma. Whole-study findings and limits: There remain no defined causes for the repertoire differences, which possibly reflect disease activity or prior therapy.

Time point given: cycle 4 day 1 (C4D1), after six to seven weeks of nivolumab. All patients experienced relapse after autologous stem cell transplantation, and brentuximab vedotin exposure was variable. Clones were sequenced by immunoSEQ multiplex PCR, and TCRdb holds only the in-frame ones, with some missing. The table lists around 25,000 clones, roughly 71% of them singletons. Trimming removed 6 bases at V and 4 bases at J, with 12 bases between. Germline lookup yields CDR1 MGHDK and CDR2 SYGVNS. The CDR3 sequence is 13 residues long. This clone showed up just a few times. The target antigen is unknown.

This material consisted of peripheral blood mononuclear cells (PBMCs), taken before the fourth cycle of nivolumab. This TCR was recovered from a human donor with classical Hodgkin lymphoma. The rearrangement uses TRBV25-1 and TRBJ1-2; perhaps TRBD1 as D (5 bases). CDR3 sequence: CASRGQASYGYTF. The CDR3 DNA reads as TGTGCCAGCAGGGGGCAGGCTAGCTATGGCTACACCTTC.